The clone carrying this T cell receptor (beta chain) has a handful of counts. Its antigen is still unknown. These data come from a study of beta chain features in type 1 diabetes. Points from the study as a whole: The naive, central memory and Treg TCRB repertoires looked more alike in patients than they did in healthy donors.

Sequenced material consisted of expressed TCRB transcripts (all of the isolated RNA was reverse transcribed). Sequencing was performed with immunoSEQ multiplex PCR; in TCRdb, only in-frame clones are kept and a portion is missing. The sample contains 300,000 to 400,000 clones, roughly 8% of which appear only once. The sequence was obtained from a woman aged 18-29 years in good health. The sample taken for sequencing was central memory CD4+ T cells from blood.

CDR3 amino acids: CASSSVRSSYEQYF. The CDR3 region has the DNA TGTGCCAGCAGCTCCGTCCGGAGCTCCTACGAGCAGTACTTC. The genes are TRBV27 and TRBJ2-7; D unresolved. Germline V gene sequence: CDR1 MNHEY, CDR2 SMNVEV (reference sequence). CDR3 size: 14 residues. V dropped 6 bases and J dropped 0 bases, with 12 bases sitting between them.